Presented here are 4 T cell receptor beta chains from one specimen sequenced in a study of blood T cell repertoires in COVID-19. Libraries were prepared by immunoSEQ multiplex PCR; TCRdb keeps only in-frame clonotypes and omits some of them. The table records 60,000 to 85,000 clones, 84% of them present only once. Source material: peripheral blood. Receptor source: an older man with acute or convalescent COVID-19.

This clone was picked up one time. V gene TRBV7-2 combines with J gene TRBJ1-5; a weak D match, TRBD1 (6 bases). The germline V and J ends were trimmed by 4 bases and 11 bases, with 24 bases remaining between them. This CDR3 spans 16 amino acids. Germline CDR1 SGHTA, CDR2 FQGNSA. The CDR3 sequence is CASSSTPTGLTLAQHF. CDR3 in DNA: TGTGCCAGCAGCTCTACCCCGACAGGCCTCACGTTGGCCCAGCATTTT.

V and J are TRBV9 and TRBJ2-5; 7 nucleotides align to TRBD1. The CDR3 sequence is 14 residues long. Germline trimming cut 7 bases from V and 1 base from J; bases unmatched to any gene: 7. The germline CDR1 and CDR2 sequences are SGDLS and YYNGEE. The chain's CDR3 is CASGRDSLQETQYF. CDR3 sequence (DNA): TGTGCCAGCGGCCGGGACAGCCTCCAAGAGACCCAGTACTTC.

This sequence joins TRBV21-1 and TRBJ2-7; TRBD2, as called in the table, went unchecked against the DNA. TRBV21-1 is tagged as a pseudogene. The CDR3 sequence is 15 residues long. The CDR3 here is CASSLPGLAGYEQYF. The CDR3 bases are TGTGCCAGCAGTCTGCCGGGACTAGCCGGTTACGAGCAGTACTTC.

The CDR3 nucleotides are TGTGCCAGCAGCCAAGAAGCGAACACTGAAGCTTTCTTT. It encodes CASSQEANTEAFF. This chain connects TRBV14 to TRBJ1-1; no clear D. V lost 0 bases and J 1 base, leaving 3 bases between the germline ends. The CDR3 contains 13 residues. Germline V gene sequence: CDR1 SGHDN, CDR2 FVKESK.